The 26 T cell receptor beta chains given below trace back to one sample, sequenced in a study of T cells in Graves' hyperthyroidism and ophthalmopathy (dated by TCRdb to between 2018 and 2021). The library was prepared using multiplex PCR. Sequencing used an Illumina HiSeq 2000. The TCR beta CDR3 regions were amplified from RNA transcripts. For the first round of RT-PCR on the TCR CDR3, the HTBI primer set was used together with the Qiagen OneStep RT-PCR kit. TCRdb's own reprocessing of the public reads used fastp at Q25 and MiXCR and kept productive beta chains. Here each entry gathers all rows of one CDR3 protein and keeps the most common genes and DNA. Across this sample there are 400,000 to 550,000 distinct CDR3 sequences, with roughly a quarter seen only once. 10% to 12% of the sample lies in the top ten. The specimen sequenced was blood. Source of these receptors: a woman between 25 and 40 years old with Graves' ophthalmopathy.

This clonotype showed up many times. The V gene is TRBV20-1, the J gene TRBJ1-5; TRBD1 agrees at 7 bases. Germline CDR1 DFQATT, CDR2 SNEGSKA (reference sequence). V was pared by 6 bases and J by 2 bases, with 7 bases of the junction left unmatched. This CDR3 contains 14 residues. The CDR3 region has the DNA TGCAGTGCAACGACAGGGTTAGGCAATCAGCCCCAGCATTTT. This sequence encodes CSATTGLGNQPQHF.

Ten or more counts support this clonotype. The CDR3 loop reads CASSSSGQGIPEAFF. DNA of the CDR3: TGTGCCAGCAGTTCCTCGGGACAGGGTATCCCTGAAGCTTTCTTT. This sequence joins TRBV12-3 or TRBV12-4 and TRBJ1-1, with 9 positions matching TRBD1. The CDR3 loop spans 15 amino acids. V trimming: 4 bases; J trimming: 6 bases; junction bases outside the gene matches: 9.

This clonotype appeared many times. The genes are TRBV6-5 and TRBJ2-7, with D unclear. The CDR3 runs to 14 residues. The V end was cut by 0 bases, the J end by 6 bases, with 12 bases between. The V gene's germline CDR1 is MNHEY and CDR2 SVGAGI. DNA for the CDR3: TGTGCCAGCAGTTACTCGGTGGGGTTCGGCGAGCAGTACTTC. Its protein product is CASSYSVGFGEQYF.

At least ten counts were recorded for this clonotype. This chain connects TRBV20-1 to TRBJ1-1; a possible D gene is TRBD1 (6 bases). In germline, CDR1 is DFQATT, CDR2 SNEGSKA (reference sequence). V lost 7 bases to trimming and J lost 3 bases, with 12 bases between them. This CDR3 contains 12 residues. The CDR3 sequence: CSVTGRHTEAFF. CDR3 in DNA: TGCAGTGTGACAGGCCGGCACACTGAAGCTTTCTTT.

In this sample, this clonotype turned up once. The chain combines TRBV3-1 with TRBJ1-1; no definite D call. There are 15 residues in the CDR3. The germline V and J ends were trimmed by 0 bases and 4 bases, with 12 bases remaining between them. The V gene's germline CDR1 is LGHDT and CDR2 YNNKEL (reference sequence). The CDR3 sequence: CASSQDLSTITEAFF. For the CDR3, the DNA is TGTGCCAGCAGCCAAGATCTGTCGACAATCACTGAAGCTTTCTTT.

This clonotype has at least ten counts. This chain's CDR3 is CAISEGQTYEQYF. The CDR3, as DNA: TGTGCCATCAGTGAGGGACAGACCTACGAGCAGTACTTC. The chain couples TRBV10-3 to TRBJ2-7, with a weak D call TRBD1 (6 bases). The V gene lost 2 bases and the J gene lost 2 bases, with 7 bases spanning the gap. This CDR3 region has 13 residues. The germline CDR1 and CDR2 sequences are ENHRY and SYGVKD.

This clonotype was counted at least ten times. V gene TRBV15 combines with J gene TRBJ2-7; possibly TRBD1 for D (6 bases). This CDR3 is 15 amino acids long. The V end was cut by 3 bases, the J end by 2 bases, with 14 bases between. Germline V gene lookup returns CDR1 LNHNV and CDR2 YYDKDF (reference sequence). The CDR3 is CATSSQQGYPYEQYF. CDR3 nucleotides: TGTGCCACCAGCAGTCAACAGGGATACCCCTACGAGCAGTACTTC. Full variable domain (outside the CDR3, taken from reference TRBV15 and TRBJ2-7): DAMVIQNPRYQVTQFGKPVTLSCSQTLNHNVMYWYQQKSSQAPKLLFHYYDKDFNNEADTPDNFQSRRPNTSFCFLDIRSPGLGDTAMYLCATSSQQGYPYEQYFGPGTRLTVT.

This clonotype has ten or more counts. The rearrangement links TRBV15 to TRBJ2-7; no clear D. Germline V gene sequence: CDR1 LNHNV, CDR2 YYDKDF (reference sequence). CDR3 size: 11 residues. V lost 4 bases to trimming and J lost 3 bases, with 4 bases between them. Written as DNA, the CDR3 is TGTGCCACCAGCACCGACTACGAGCAGTACTTC. This translates into CATSTDYEQYF.

The sample holds a few counts of this clonotype. The J gene is TRBJ1-5, the V gene TRBV19, with 7 positions matching TRBD1. Germline-derived CDR1 and CDR2 are LNHDA and SQIVND (reference sequence). This CDR3 comprises 15 residues. The V and J ends lost 5 bases and 5 bases, in that order; junction bases with no gene match: 9. Here the CDR3 reads CASSFRTGPDQPQHF. The DNA for the CDR3 is TGTGCCAGTAGTTTCCGGACAGGACCGGATCAGCCCCAGCATTTT.

The chain is built from TRBV5-1 and TRBJ2-5, with unresolved D. This CDR3 is 17 amino acids long. The germline gives CDR1 SGHRS, CDR2 YFSETQ. V gave up 4 bases and J gave up 1 base, with 20 bases separating them. CDR3 amino acids: CASSPTYRTEFQETQYF. The DNA for the CDR3 is TGCGCCAGCAGCCCTACCTATAGGACGGAATTCCAAGAGACCCAGTACTTC.

This clonotype was counted ten times or more. This chain links TRBV2 with TRBJ1-5; D uncertain. CDR1 is SNHLY, CDR2 FYNNEI, per germline. This CDR3 region has 15 residues. Trimming stripped 7 bases from V and 5 bases from J, with 18 bases between. The CDR3 spells CASNGVWQKDQPQHF. The CDR3 DNA is TGTGCCAGCAACGGCGTATGGCAAAAAGATCAGCCCCAGCATTTT.

Ten or more counts support this clonotype. The V gene is TRBV7-3, the J gene TRBJ1-1, with D hard to call. The CDR3 length is 13 residues. The ends were cut back, 5 bases at V and 4 bases at J, with 11 bases in the middle. Germline CDR1 is SGHTA and CDR2 is FQGTGA. The CDR3 DNA reads TGTGCCAGCAGCCCGCGAGGGTTCACTGAAGCTTTCTTT. Amino acid sequence: CASSPRGFTEAFF.

About this clonotype: It may be a read error: a sequence one base away is much more abundant. This rearrangement joins TRBV7-3 to TRBJ1-2; D gene unclear. There are 16 residues in the CDR3. Germline V gives CDR1 SGHTA, CDR2 FQGTGA. The CDR3: CASSLRVKKEVYGFTF. For the CDR3, the DNA is TGTGCCAGCAGCTTAAGGGTCAAAAAGGAGGTCTATGGCTTCACCTTC. The full variable domain, rest sourced from reference TRBV7-3 and TRBJ1-2, is GAGVSQTPSNKVTEKGKYVELRCDPISGHTALYWYRQSLGQGPEFLIYFQGTGAADDSGLPNDRFFAVRPEGSVSTLKIQRTERGDSAVYLCASSLRVKKEVYGFTFGSGTRLTVV.

This clonotype was seen repeatedly, ten times or more. The chain employs TRBV5-6 and TRBJ1-5; a weak D match, TRBD1 (6 bases). Trimming stripped 3 bases from V and 7 bases from J, with 11 bases between. This CDR3 spans 13 amino acids. Looked up from germline, CDR1 is SGHDT and CDR2 is YYEEEE. CDR3 loop: CASSSGEGQPQHF. The CDR3 bases are TGTGCCAGCAGCTCAGGGGAAGGGCAGCCCCAGCATTTT. Full variable domain (remainder filled in from reference TRBV5-6 and TRBJ1-5): DAGVTQSPTHLIKTRGQQVTLRCSPKSGHDTVSWYQQALGQGPQFIFQYYEEEERQRGNFPDRFSGHQFPNYSSELNVNALLLGDSALYLCASSSGEGQPQHFGDGTRLSIL.

Ten or more counts support this clonotype. V and J are TRBV6-5 and TRBJ2-7; 9 nucleotides agree with TRBD1. From germline, CDR1 is MNHEY and CDR2 SVGAGI. The V segment lost 4 bases and the J segment 4 bases; nucleotides outside the gene matches: 11. The CDR3 loop spans 16 amino acids. CDR3 nucleotide sequence: TGTGCCAGCAGTTCCAGCCTGGGACAGGGCGGTTACGAGCAGTACTTC. This codes for CASSSSLGQGGYEQYF.

This clonotype was detected many times. V gene TRBV24-1 combines with J gene TRBJ2-2; D may be TRBD2 (5 bases). This CDR3 is built from 15 residues. The V and J ends lost 3 bases and 3 bases respectively, with 10 bases between them. CDR1 KGHDR and CDR2 SFDVKD come from the germline V gene. This chain's CDR3 is CATSDGGRDTGELFF. CDR3 DNA sequence: TGTGCCACCAGTGATGGAGGAAGGGACACCGGGGAGCTGTTTTTT.

The chain uses TRBV7-8 and TRBJ1-1; no reliable D call. This CDR3 is 13 amino acids long. V shed 5 bases and J shed 6 bases, with 13 bases lying between them. The germline V gene has CDR1 SGHVS and CDR2 FQNEAQ. CDR3 bases: TGTGCCAGCAGCCCGCGGATTGGTGCTGAAGCTTTCTTT. Translating it yields CASSPRIGAEAFF.

This clonotype showed up many times. The chain combines TRBV27 with TRBJ1-1, with a weak D call TRBD1 (6 bases). Germline loops: CDR1 MNHEY, CDR2 SMNVEV (reference sequence). This CDR3 is built from 13 residues. V was pared by 3 bases and J by 5 bases, with 10 bases between. The CDR3 DNA follows: TGTGCCAGCAGTTTCAGGGACACAACTGAAGCTTTCTTT. Amino acid sequence: CASSFRDTTEAFF.

There are a few counts of this clonotype. The chain employs TRBV6-4 and TRBJ1-5; 8 positions match TRBD1. The germline V gene has CDR1 MRHNA and CDR2 SNTAGT. V was pared by 6 bases and J by 3 bases, with 13 bases of the junction left unmatched. This CDR3 is built from 17 residues. The CDR3 spells CASSSLAGDRTNQPQHF. The CDR3, as DNA: TGTGCCAGCAGCTCGCTGGCGGGGGACAGGACCAATCAGCCCCAGCATTTT.

A note on this clonotype: This may be a read error, as it is one base from a much larger clone. This rearrangement joins TRBV20-1 to TRBJ2-7; D is perhaps TRBD1 (6 bases). The length of the CDR3 is 12 residues. Germline lookup yields CDR1 DFQATT and CDR2 SNEGSKA (reference sequence). DNA for the CDR3: TGCTGTGCATCGGACAGAGCCTACGAGCAGTACTTC. Translating it yields CCASDRAYEQYF.

This clonotype showed up many times. The gene calls are TRBV11-2 and TRBJ2-2, with D maybe TRBD2 (5 bases). Looked up from germline, CDR1 is SGHAT and CDR2 is FQNNGV. The CDR3 covers 17 residues. V was trimmed by 5 bases and J by 3 bases, leaving 19 bases between them. The CDR3: CASSLPFRERDTGELFF. DNA for the CDR3: TGTGCCAGCAGCCTCCCATTCCGGGAAAGAGACACCGGGGAGCTGTTTTTT.

The table lists this clonotype with many counts. The chain couples TRBV30 to TRBJ1-2; D unclear. This CDR3 is 13 amino acids long. Germline V gene data show CDR1 as GTSNPN and CDR2 as SVGIG (reference sequence). V shed 3 bases and J shed 6 bases, with 14 bases lying between them. This CDR3 reads CAWSRAEGNGYTF. The CDR3 coding sequence is TGTGCCTGGAGCCGAGCCGAAGGGAATGGCTACACCTTC.

This clonotype showed up many times. The CDR3 here is CAAGDRGLYEQYF. As DNA, the CDR3 is TGTGCCGCGGGGGACAGGGGACTCTACGAGCAGTACTTC. This rearrangement joins TRBV2 to TRBJ2-7, with 10 bases matching TRBD1. CDR1 is SNHLY, CDR2 FYNNEI, per germline. The CDR3 is 13 residues long. J was trimmed by 3 bases and V by 11 bases; bases with no gene match: 7.

V usage is TRBV15 and J usage is TRBJ2-2; possibly TRBD2 for D (6 bases). CDR3 length: 13 residues. Germline assignment: CDR1 LNHNV and CDR2 YYDKDF (reference sequence). V was clipped by 1 base and J by 6 bases, with 6 bases between them. CDR3 bases: TGTGCCACCAGCAGAGCGGGAGCCGGGGAGCTGTTTTTT. Amino acid sequence: CATSRAGAGELFF.

This clonotype was recorded many times. V and J are TRBV6-2 or TRBV6-3 and TRBJ2-7; D is undetermined. The CDR3 runs 14 residues. Germline-derived CDR1 and CDR2 are MNHEY and SVGEGT. Trimming pared 0 bases from V and 2 bases from J, leaving 8 bases between. The CDR3 here is CASSYSGQPYEQYF. Written as DNA, the CDR3 is TGTGCCAGCAGTTACTCGGGTCAGCCCTACGAGCAGTACTTC.

The chain carries TRBV20-1 and TRBJ2-7; D is unclear. Germline V CDR1 and CDR2: DFQATT, SNEGSKA (reference sequence). There are 14 residues in the CDR3. The V gene lost 6 bases and the J gene lost 0 bases, with 15 bases spanning the gap. CDR3: CSAKPPTSSYEQYF. DNA for the CDR3: TGCAGTGCAAAACCCCCCACCTCCTCCTACGAGCAGTACTTC.